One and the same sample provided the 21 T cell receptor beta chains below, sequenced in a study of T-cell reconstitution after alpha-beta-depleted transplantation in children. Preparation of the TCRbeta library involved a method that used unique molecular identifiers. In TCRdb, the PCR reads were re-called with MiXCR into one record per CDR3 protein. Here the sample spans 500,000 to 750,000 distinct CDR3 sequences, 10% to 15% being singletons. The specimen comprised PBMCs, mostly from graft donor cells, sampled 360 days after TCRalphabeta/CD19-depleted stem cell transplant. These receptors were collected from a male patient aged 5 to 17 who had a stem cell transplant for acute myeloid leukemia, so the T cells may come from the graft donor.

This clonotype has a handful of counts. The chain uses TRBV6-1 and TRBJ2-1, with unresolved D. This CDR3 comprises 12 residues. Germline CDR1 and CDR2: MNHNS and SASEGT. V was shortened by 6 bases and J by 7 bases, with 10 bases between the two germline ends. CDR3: CASSQVLNEQFF. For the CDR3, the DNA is TGTGCCAGCAGCCAGGTTCTGAATGAGCAGTTCTTC.

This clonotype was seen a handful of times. The DNA for the CDR3 is TGCAGCGTTGAAGTCTGGGACAGCCTCACAGATACGCAGTATTTT. This translates into CSVEVWDSLTDTQYF. V gene TRBV29-1 combines with J gene TRBJ2-3, with 7 bases identical to TRBD1. V trimming: 1 base; J trimming: 2 bases; junction bases outside the gene matches: 6. Germline-derived CDR1 and CDR2 are SQVTM and ANQGSEA. CDR3 length equals 15 residues.

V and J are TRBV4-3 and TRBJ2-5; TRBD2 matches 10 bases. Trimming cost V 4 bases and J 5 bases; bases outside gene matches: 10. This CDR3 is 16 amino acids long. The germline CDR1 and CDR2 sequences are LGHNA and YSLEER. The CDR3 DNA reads TGCGCCAGCAGCCCAAAAGCGGGAGGGCCAGTGGAGACCCAGTACTTC. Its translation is CASSPKAGGPVETQYF.

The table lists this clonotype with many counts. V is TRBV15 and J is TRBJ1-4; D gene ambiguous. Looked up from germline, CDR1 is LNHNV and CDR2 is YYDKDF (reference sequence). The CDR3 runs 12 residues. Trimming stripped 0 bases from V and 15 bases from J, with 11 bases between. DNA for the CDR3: TGTGCCACCAGCAGAGATGGGGAACATATGTTTTTT. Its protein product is CATSRDGEHMFF. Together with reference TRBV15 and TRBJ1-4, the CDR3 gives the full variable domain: DAMVIQNPRYQVTQFGKPVTLSCSQTLNHNVMYWYQQKSSQAPKLLFHYYDKDFNNEADTPDNFQSRRPNTSFCFLDIRSPGLGDTAMYLCATSRDGEHMFFGSGTQLSVL.

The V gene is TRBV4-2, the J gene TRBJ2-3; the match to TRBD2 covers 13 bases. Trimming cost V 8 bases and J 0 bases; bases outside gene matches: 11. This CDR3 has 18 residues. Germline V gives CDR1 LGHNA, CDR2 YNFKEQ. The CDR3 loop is CASGPGLAGASSTDTQYF. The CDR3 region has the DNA TGTGCCAGCGGCCCAGGACTAGCGGGAGCATCTAGCACAGATACGCAGTATTTT.

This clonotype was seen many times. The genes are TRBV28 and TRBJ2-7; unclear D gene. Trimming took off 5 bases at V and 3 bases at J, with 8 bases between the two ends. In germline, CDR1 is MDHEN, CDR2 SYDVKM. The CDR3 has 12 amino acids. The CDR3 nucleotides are TGTGCCAGCAGTGGACGGTACTACGAGCAGTACTTC. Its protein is CASSGRYYEQYF. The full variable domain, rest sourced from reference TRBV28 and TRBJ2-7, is DVKVTQSSRYLVKRTGEKVFLECVQDMDHENMFWYRQDPGLGLRLIYFSYDVKMKEKGDIPEGYSVSREKKERFSLILESASTNQTSMYLCASSGRYYEQYFGPGTRLTVT.

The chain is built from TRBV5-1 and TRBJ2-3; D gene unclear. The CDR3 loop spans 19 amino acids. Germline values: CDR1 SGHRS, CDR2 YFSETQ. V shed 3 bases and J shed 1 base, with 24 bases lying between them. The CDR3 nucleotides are TGCGCCAGCAGCTCAGACCCGTCCGTTAGAGCGACCCGCACAGATACGCAGTATTTT. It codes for CASSSDPSVRATRTDTQYF.

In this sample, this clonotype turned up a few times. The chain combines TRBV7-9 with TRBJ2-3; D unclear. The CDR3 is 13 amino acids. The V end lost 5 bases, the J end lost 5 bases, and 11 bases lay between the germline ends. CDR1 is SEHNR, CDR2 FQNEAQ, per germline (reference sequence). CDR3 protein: CASSARAEDTQYF. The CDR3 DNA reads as TGTGCCAGCAGCGCCCGGGCTGAAGATACGCAGTATTTT.

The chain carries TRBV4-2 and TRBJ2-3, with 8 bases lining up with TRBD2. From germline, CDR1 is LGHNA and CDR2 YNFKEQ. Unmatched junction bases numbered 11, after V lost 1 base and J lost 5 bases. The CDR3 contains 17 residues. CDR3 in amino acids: CASSQGPAGGFGDTQYF. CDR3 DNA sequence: TGTGCCAGCAGCCAAGGGCCCGCGGGAGGTTTTGGAGATACGCAGTATTTT.

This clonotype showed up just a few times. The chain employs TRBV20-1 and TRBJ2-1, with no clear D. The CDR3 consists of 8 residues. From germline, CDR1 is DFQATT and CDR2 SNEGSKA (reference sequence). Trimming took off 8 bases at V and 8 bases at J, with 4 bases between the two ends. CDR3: CSRHEQFF. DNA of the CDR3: TGCAGTCGACATGAGCAGTTCTTC.

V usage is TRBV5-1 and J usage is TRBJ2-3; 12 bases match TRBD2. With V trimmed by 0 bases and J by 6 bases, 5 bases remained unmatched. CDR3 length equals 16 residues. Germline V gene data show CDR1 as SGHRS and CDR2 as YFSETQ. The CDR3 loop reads CASSLGLAGEHDTQYF. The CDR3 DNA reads TGCGCCAGCAGCTTGGGACTAGCGGGAGAGCACGATACGCAGTATTTT.

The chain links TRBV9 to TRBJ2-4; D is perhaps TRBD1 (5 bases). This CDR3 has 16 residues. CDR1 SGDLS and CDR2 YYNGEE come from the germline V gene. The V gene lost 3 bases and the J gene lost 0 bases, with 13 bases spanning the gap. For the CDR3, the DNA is TGTGCCAGCAGCGAGGGGCGACAGCTAGCCAAAAACATTCAGTACTTC. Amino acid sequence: CASSEGRQLAKNIQYF.

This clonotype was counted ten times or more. The CDR3 sequence: CASSQEAAGGYEQYF. For the CDR3, the DNA is TGCGCCAGCAGCCAAGAAGCAGCGGGAGGATACGAGCAGTACTTC. J is TRBJ2-7 and V is TRBV4-3, with 9 bases that match TRBD2. CDR3 length equals 15 residues. CDR1 and CDR2 (germline): LGHNA, YSLEER. The trim removed 0 bases at V and 4 bases at J, leaving 4 bases unmatched.

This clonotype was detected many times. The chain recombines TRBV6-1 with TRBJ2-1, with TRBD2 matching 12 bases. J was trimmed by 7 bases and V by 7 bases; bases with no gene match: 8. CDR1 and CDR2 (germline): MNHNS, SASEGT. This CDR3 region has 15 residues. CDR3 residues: CASKVGGLAGNEQFF. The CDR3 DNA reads TGTGCCAGCAAAGTAGGAGGACTAGCGGGGAATGAGCAGTTCTTC.

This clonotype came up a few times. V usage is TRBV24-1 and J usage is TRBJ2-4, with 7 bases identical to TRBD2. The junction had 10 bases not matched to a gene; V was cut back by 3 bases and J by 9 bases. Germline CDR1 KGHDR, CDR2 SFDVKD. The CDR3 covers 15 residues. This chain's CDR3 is CATSDRGGGEGIQYF. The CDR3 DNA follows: TGTGCCACCAGTGATCGGGGCGGAGGGGAGGGCATTCAGTACTTC.

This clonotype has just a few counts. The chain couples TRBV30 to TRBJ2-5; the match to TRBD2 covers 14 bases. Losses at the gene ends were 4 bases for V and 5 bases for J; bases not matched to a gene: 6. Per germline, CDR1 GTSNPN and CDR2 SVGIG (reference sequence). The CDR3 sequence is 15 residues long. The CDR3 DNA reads TGTGCCTGGAAGGCGGGACTAGCGGGAGCTGAGACCCAGTACTTC. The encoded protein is CAWKAGLAGAETQYF.

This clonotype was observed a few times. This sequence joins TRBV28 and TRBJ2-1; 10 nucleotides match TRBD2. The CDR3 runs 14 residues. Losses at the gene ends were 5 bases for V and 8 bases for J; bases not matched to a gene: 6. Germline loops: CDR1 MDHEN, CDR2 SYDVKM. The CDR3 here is CASSIQREGHEQFF. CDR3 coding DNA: TGTGCCAGCAGTATTCAGCGGGAGGGCCATGAGCAGTTCTTC.

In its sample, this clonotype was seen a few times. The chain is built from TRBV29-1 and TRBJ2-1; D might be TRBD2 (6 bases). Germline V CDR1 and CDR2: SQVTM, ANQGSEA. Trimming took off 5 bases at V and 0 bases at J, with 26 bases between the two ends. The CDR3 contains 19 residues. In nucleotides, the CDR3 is TGCAGCGTTATACCTCGCGGGACGGATGTAACTAGCTCCTACAATGAGCAGTTCTTC. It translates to CSVIPRGTDVTSSYNEQFF.

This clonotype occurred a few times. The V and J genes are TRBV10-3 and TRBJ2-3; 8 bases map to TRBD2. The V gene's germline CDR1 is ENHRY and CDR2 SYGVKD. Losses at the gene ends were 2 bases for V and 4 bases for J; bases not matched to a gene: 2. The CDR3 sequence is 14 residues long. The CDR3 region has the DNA TGTGCCATCAGTGAGCCAGCGGGAGCAGATACGCAGTATTTT. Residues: CAISEPAGADTQYF.

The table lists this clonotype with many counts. This CDR3 is CATSDPGGINEQFF. The CDR3 DNA sequence: TGTGCCACCAGTGACCCCGGAGGGATCAATGAGCAGTTCTTC. The rearrangement links TRBV24-1 to TRBJ2-1, with a possible D match to TRBD2 (6 bases). There are 14 residues in the CDR3. V lost 4 bases, J lost 6 bases, and 12 bases lay in between. CDR1 and CDR2 (germline): KGHDR, SFDVKD.

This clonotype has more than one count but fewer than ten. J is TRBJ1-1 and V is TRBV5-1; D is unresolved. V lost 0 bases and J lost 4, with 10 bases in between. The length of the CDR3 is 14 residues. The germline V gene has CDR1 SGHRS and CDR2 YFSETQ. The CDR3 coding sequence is TGCGCCAGCAGCTTGGCAACGGGCGCCACTGAAGCTTTCTTT. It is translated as CASSLATGATEAFF.